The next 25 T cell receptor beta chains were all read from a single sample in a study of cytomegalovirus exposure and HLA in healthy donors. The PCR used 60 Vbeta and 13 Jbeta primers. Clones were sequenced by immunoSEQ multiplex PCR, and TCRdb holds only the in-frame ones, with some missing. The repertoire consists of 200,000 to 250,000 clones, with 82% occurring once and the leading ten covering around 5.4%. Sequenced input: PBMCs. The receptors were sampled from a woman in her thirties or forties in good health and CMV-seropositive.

Here the CDR3 reads CASSKQGVNTEAFF. DNA of the CDR3: TGTGCCAGCAGTAAACAGGGAGTCAACACTGAAGCTTTCTTT. V and J are TRBV2 and TRBJ1-1; the D gene is possibly TRBD1 (6 bases). V dropped 5 bases and J dropped 2 bases, with 12 bases sitting between them. CDR1 and CDR2 from the germline V gene are SNHLY and FYNNEI. The CDR3 has 14 amino acids.

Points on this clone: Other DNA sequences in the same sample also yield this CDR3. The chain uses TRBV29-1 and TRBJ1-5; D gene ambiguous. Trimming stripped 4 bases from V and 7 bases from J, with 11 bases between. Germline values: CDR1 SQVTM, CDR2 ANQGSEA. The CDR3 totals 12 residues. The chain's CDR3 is CSVGQGGQPQHF. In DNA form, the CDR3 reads TGCAGCGTTGGACAAGGTGGGCAGCCCCAGCATTTT.

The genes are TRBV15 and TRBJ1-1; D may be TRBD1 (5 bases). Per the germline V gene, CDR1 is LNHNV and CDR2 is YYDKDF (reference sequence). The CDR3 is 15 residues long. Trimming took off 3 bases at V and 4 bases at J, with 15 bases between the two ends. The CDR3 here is CATSRDTLRGTEAFF. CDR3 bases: TGTGCCACCAGCAGGGACACTCTTCGAGGCACTGAAGCTTTCTTT.

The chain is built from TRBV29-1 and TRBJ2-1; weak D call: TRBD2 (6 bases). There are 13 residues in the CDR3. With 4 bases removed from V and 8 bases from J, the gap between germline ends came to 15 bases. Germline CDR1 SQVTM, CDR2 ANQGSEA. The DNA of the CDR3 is TGCAGCGTTGGAACCGGGAGAGGCGATGAGCAGTTCTTC. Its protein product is CSVGTGRGDEQFF.

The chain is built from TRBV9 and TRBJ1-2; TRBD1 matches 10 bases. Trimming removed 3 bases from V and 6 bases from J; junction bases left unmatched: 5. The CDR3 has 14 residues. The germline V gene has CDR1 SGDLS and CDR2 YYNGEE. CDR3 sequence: CASSDSTGGDGYTF. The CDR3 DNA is TGTGCCAGCAGCGATTCGACAGGGGGCGATGGCTACACCTTC.

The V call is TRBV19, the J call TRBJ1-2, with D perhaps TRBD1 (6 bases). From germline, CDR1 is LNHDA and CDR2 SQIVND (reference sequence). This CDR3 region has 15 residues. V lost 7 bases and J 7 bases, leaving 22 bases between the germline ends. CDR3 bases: TGTGCCAGTACCTACTCATCGACAGGCTCTAGTGGCTACACCTTC. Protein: CASTYSSTGSSGYTF.

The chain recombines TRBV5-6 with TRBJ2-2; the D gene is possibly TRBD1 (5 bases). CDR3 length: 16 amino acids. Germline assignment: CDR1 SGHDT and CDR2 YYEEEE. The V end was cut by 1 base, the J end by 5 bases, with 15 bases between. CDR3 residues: CASSLKWQGLTGELFF. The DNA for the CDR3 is TGTGCCAGCAGCTTGAAGTGGCAGGGCCTTACCGGGGAGCTGTTTTTT.

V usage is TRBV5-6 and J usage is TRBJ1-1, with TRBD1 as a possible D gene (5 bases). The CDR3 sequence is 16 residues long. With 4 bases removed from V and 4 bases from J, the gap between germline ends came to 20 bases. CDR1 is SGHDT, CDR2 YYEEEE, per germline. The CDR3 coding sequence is TGTGCCAGCAGCCTCCAGGGTTGGGTTTTGCGCACTGAAGCTTTCTTT. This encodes CASSLQGWVLRTEAFF.

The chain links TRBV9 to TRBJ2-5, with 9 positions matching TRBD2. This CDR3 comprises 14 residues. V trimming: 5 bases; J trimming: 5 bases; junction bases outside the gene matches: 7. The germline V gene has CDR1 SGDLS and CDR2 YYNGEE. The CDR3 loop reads CASSKRGAGETQYF. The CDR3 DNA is TGTGCCAGCAGTAAGCGGGGGGCTGGGGAGACCCAGTACTTC.

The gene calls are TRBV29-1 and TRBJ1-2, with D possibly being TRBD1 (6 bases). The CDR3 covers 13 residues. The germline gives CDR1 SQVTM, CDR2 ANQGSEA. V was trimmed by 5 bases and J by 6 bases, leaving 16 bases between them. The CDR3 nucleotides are TGCAGCGTTTGGAGAGGGGGAGTGAATGGCTACACCTTC. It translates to CSVWRGGVNGYTF.

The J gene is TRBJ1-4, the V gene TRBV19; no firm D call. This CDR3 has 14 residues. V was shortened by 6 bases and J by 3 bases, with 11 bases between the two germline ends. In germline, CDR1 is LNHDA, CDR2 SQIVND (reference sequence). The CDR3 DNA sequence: TGTGCCAGTAGATCCGGGAGTTCTAATGAAAAACTGTTTTTT. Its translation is CASRSGSSNEKLFF.

In DNA, the CDR3 is TGTGCCAGCAGCTTAGAGCGGGGTCTTAGGAACGAGCAGTACTTC. Amino acids: CASSLERGLRNEQYF. The rearrangement uses TRBV7-9 and TRBJ2-7, with 7 bases that match TRBD2. J was trimmed by 5 bases and V by 1 base; bases with no gene match: 8. CDR3 size: 15 residues. CDR1 is SEHNR and CDR2 is FQNEAQ in the germline V gene (reference sequence). Combining the CDR3 with reference TRBV7-9 and TRBJ2-7 gives the whole variable domain DTGVSQNPRHKITKRGQNVTFRCDPISEHNRLYWYRQTLGQGPEFLTYFQNEAQLEKSRLLSDRFSAERPKGSFSTLEIQRTEQGDSAMYLCASSLERGLRNEQYFGPGTRLTVT.

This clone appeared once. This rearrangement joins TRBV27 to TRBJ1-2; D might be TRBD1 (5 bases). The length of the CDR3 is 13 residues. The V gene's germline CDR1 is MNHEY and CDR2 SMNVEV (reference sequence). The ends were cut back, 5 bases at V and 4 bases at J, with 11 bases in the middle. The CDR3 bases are TGTGCCAGCAGTAGGGTGGGGGGCTATGGCTACACCTTC. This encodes CASSRVGGYGYTF.

The CDR3 DNA follows: TGTGCCAGCAGTCTGAGGGGACTTGGCTCCTACAATGAGCAGTTCTTC. Amino acids: CASSLRGLGSYNEQFF. The V call is TRBV28, the J call TRBJ2-1; a possible D gene is TRBD2 (6 bases). Germline V CDR1 and CDR2: MDHEN, SYDVKM. CDR3 length equals 16 residues. V lost 5 bases to trimming and J lost 0 bases, with 14 bases between them.

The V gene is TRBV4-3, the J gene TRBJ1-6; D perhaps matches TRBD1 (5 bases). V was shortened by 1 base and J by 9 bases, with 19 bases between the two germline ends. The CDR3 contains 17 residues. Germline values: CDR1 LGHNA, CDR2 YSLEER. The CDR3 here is CASSQVGGRRGGSPLHF. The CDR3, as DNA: TGCGCCAGCAGCCAAGTGGGAGGGAGACGGGGCGGTTCACCCCTCCACTTT.

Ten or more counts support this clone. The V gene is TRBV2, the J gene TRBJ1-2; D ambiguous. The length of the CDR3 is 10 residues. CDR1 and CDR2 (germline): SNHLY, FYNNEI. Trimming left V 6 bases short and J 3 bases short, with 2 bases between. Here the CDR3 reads CASSDYGYTF. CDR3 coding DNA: TGTGCCAGCAGCGACTATGGCTACACCTTC. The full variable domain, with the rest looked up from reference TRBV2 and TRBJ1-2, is EPEVTQTPSHQVTQMGQEVILRCVPISNHLYFYWYRQILGQKVEFLVSFYNNEISEKSEIFDDQFSVERPDGSNFTLKIRSTKLEDSAMYFCASSDYGYTFGSGTRLTVV.

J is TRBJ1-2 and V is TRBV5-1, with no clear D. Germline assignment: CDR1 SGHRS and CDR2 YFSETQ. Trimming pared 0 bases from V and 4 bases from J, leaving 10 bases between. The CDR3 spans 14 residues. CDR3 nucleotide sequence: TGCGCCAGCAGCTTGGAGCGGCAGCTCTATGGCTACACCTTC. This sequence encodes CASSLERQLYGYTF.

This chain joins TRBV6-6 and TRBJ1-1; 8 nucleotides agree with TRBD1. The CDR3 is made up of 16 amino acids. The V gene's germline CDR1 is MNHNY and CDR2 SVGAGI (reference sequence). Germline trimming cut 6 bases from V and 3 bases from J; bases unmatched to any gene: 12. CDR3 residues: CASSPRTGHRDTEAFF. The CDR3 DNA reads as TGTGCCAGCAGCCCCAGGACAGGGCATAGGGACACTGAAGCTTTCTTT.

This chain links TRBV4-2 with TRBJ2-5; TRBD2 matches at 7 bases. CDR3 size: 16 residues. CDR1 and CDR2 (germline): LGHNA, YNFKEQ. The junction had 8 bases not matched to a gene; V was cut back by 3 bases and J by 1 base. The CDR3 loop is CASSQRSSGPQETQYF. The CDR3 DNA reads TGTGCCAGCAGCCAGAGATCTAGCGGCCCCCAAGAGACCCAGTACTTC.

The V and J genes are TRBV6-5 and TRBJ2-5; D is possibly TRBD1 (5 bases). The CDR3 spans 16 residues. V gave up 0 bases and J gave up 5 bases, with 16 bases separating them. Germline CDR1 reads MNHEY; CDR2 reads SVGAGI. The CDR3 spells CASSYSRLGVRETQYF. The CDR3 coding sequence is TGTGCCAGCAGTTACTCCCGGTTAGGGGTCAGGGAGACCCAGTACTTC.

In nucleotides, the CDR3 is TGTGCCTGGACCCGGACAGGGAAGGGGACTGAAGCTTTCTTT. This encodes CAWTRTGKGTEAFF. The V call is TRBV30, the J call TRBJ1-1, with TRBD1 matching 8 bases. The CDR3 spans 14 residues. Germline V lookup: CDR1 GTSNPN, CDR2 SVGIG (reference sequence). With V trimmed by 4 bases and J by 5 bases, 9 bases remained unmatched.

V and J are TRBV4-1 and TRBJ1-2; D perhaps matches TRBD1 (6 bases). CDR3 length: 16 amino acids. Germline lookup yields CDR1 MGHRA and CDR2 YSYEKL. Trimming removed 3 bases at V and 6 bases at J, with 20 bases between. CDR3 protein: CASSQSYPTGWHGYTF. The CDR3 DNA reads TGCGCCAGCAGCCAGTCCTACCCCACAGGGTGGCATGGCTACACCTTC.

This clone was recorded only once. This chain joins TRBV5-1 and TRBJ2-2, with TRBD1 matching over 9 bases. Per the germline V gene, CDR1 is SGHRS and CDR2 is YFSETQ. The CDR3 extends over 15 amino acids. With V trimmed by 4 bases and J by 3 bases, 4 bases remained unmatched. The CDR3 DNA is TGCGCCAGCAGCCCCCGGACAGGGGACACCGGGGAGCTGTTTTTT. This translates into CASSPRTGDTGELFF.

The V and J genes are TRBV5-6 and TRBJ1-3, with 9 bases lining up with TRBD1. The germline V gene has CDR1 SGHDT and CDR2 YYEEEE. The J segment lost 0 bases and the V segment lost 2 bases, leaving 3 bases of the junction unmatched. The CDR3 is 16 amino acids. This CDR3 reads CASSFGTGSSGNTIYF. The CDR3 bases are TGTGCCAGCAGCTTCGGGACAGGGAGCTCTGGAAACACCATATATTTT.

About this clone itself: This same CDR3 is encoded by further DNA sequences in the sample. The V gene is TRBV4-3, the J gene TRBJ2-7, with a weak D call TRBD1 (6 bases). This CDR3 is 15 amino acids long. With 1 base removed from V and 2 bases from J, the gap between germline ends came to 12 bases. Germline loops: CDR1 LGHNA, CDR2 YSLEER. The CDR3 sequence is CASSQGRGYPYEQYF. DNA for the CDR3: TGCGCCAGCAGCCAAGGCAGGGGCTATCCCTACGAGCAGTACTTC.